What follows are 27 T cell receptor beta chains derived from one specimen sequenced in a study of blood T cells in healthy people across ages. With a J-beta primer mix and a sample-barcoded 5' primer, a second PCR ran 7 to 11 cycles. MiXCR, run by TCRdb on the 5' RACE reads, gives a single entry per CDR3 protein. The sample shows some 1.6 million distinct CDR3 sequences, roughly a third of them seen only once. Sequenced material: blood. These receptors were obtained from a woman aged 30 to 39 in good health.

This clonotype was seen a handful of times. V gene TRBV7-2 combines with J gene TRBJ2-7, with D unresolved. V was pared by 5 bases and J by 3 bases, with 20 bases between. Germline lookup yields CDR1 SGHTA and CDR2 FQGNSA. This CDR3 is 16 amino acids long. The CDR3 reads CASSPSESLPLYEQYF. In nucleotides, the CDR3 is TGTGCCAGCAGCCCGAGTGAAAGTCTACCTCTCTACGAGCAGTACTTC.

This clonotype came up a few times. This sequence joins TRBV20-1 and TRBJ2-1; tentatively, D is TRBD2 (7 bases). The CDR3 runs 15 residues. Germline CDR1 is DFQATT and CDR2 is SNEGSKA (reference sequence). V lost 0 bases to trimming and J lost 7 bases, with 16 bases between them. CDR3 DNA sequence: TGCAGTGCTAGAGATCGGATCGGGGGGCTGAATGAGCAGTTCTTC. It is translated as CSARDRIGGLNEQFF.

This clonotype was detected only a few times. V is TRBV29-1 and J is TRBJ2-3; D may be TRBD1 (6 bases). Germline V gene data show CDR1 as SQVTM and CDR2 as ANQGSEA. There are 12 residues in the CDR3. With 6 bases removed from V and 3 bases from J, the gap between germline ends came to 10 bases. CDR3 region: CSVPQGTDTQYF. The CDR3 DNA follows: TGCAGCGTGCCACAGGGAACAGATACGCAGTATTTT.

In the case of this clonotype: One end of the junction is discordant with germline, which a read error may explain. The CDR3 loop is CACSLYRDGSTDTQYF. Written as DNA, the CDR3 is TGTGCCTGCAGCCTTTACCGGGACGGAAGCACAGATACGCAGTATTTT. The chain employs TRBV7-3 and TRBJ2-3, with D possibly being TRBD1 or TRBD2 (5 bases each). Germline CDR1 and CDR2: SGHTA and FQGTGA. This CDR3 comprises 16 residues.

The rearrangement links TRBV20-1 to TRBJ1-2; D not resolved. V was shortened by 1 base and J by 2 bases, with 5 bases between the two germline ends. Germline-derived CDR1 and CDR2 are DFQATT and SNEGSKA (reference sequence). CDR3 length: 12 residues. The CDR3 loop is CSARAGNYGYTF. CDR3 nucleotides: TGCAGTGCTAGAGCGGGGAACTATGGCTACACCTTC.

A note on this clonotype: At one end, the junction sequence differs from germline, possibly due to a read error. J is TRBJ2-7 and V is TRBV14; D call uncertain. The CDR3 has 13 amino acids. Per the germline V gene, CDR1 is SGHDN and CDR2 is FVKESK. In DNA, the CDR3 is TGTGCCAGCAACCAAGTTTTTGGCTACGAGCAGTACTTC. It yields the protein CASNQVFGYEQYF. The full variable domain, completed using reference TRBV14 and TRBJ2-7, is EAGVTQFPSHSVIEKGQTVTLRCDPISGHDNLYWYRRVMGKEIKFLLHFVKESKQDESGMPNNRFLAERTGGTYSTLKVQPAELEDSGVYFCASNQVFGYEQYFGPGTRLTVT.

V is TRBV5-1 and J is TRBJ2-3; perhaps D is TRBD1 or TRBD2 (6 bases each). This CDR3 comprises 15 residues. Germline V gene data show CDR1 as SGHRS and CDR2 as YFSETQ. Trimming removed 5 bases from V and 3 bases from J, with 16 bases in between. The CDR3 coding sequence is TGCGCCAGCAGAAGGACCGGGGGCTCGACAGATACGCAGTATTTT. This sequence encodes CASRRTGGSTDTQYF.

J is TRBJ2-2 and V is TRBV6-1, with a possible D match to TRBD1 (6 bases). Germline CDR1 and CDR2: MNHNS and SASEGT. The CDR3 spans 15 residues. V lost 6 bases and J 1 base, leaving 12 bases between the germline ends. The CDR3 here is CASRGGQRNTGELFF. The CDR3 nucleotides are TGTGCCAGCAGGGGTGGACAGCGGAACACCGGGGAGCTGTTTTTT.

The gene calls are TRBV29-1 and TRBJ1-1; TRBD1 might be the D (6 bases). The CDR3 sequence is 15 residues long. Germline V gene data show CDR1 as SQVTM and CDR2 as ANQGSEA. The ends were cut back, 4 bases at V and 0 bases at J, with 15 bases in the middle. Here the CDR3 DNA reads TGCAGCGTTGGGCACTCAGGGGACCTGAACACTGAAGCTTTCTTT. Translation gives CSVGHSGDLNTEAFF.

The V call is TRBV4-1, the J call TRBJ2-7; D possibly matches TRBD1 or TRBD2 (5 bases each). Germline CDR1 MGHRA, CDR2 YSYEKL. V lost 2 bases to trimming and J lost 3 bases, with 17 bases between them. The CDR3 extends over 16 amino acids. In nucleotides, the CDR3 is TGCGCCAGCAGCCAACGGGACCCCTATCTGAGCTACGAGCAGTACTTC. This translates into CASSQRDPYLSYEQYF.

Concerning this clonotype itself: One end of the junction varies from germline; a read error may be responsible. The gene calls are TRBV7-9 and TRBJ2-5; TRBD1 or TRBD2 may be the D gene (5 bases each). The germline V gene has CDR1 SEHNR and CDR2 FQNEAQ (reference sequence). The length of the CDR3 is 14 residues. CDR3 sequence (DNA): TGTACCAGCAGCCCCCCGGGGACGAGTGGGGAGCAGTACTTC. This codes for CTSSPPGTSGEQYF.

This clonotype was counted at least ten times. This chain links TRBV4-1 with TRBJ2-3; 10 bases match TRBD2. J was trimmed by 1 base and V by 4 bases; bases with no gene match: 5. The CDR3 has 16 amino acids. Germline V gene lookup returns CDR1 MGHRA and CDR2 YSYEKL. The CDR3 loop reads CASSLTGTSGTDTQYF. The CDR3 coding sequence is TGCGCCAGCAGCCTGACCGGGACTAGCGGCACAGATACGCAGTATTTT.

The V gene is TRBV27, the J gene TRBJ2-2; TRBD1 matches at 10 bases. Trimming took 3 bases from V and 7 from J; bases not matched to a gene: 5. CDR3 size: 15 residues. The germline V gene has CDR1 MNHEY and CDR2 SMNVEV (reference sequence). The CDR3 loop is CASSFRDRGFGELFF. The CDR3 nucleotides are TGTGCCAGCAGTTTTCGGGACAGGGGTTTCGGGGAGCTGTTTTTT.

In its sample, this clonotype was seen a few times. CDR3 DNA sequence: TGCGCCAGCAGCGAGGGGACAGGGGGCGTTTACGAGCAGTACTTC. This sequence encodes CASSEGTGGVYEQYF. The chain is built from TRBV5-1 and TRBJ2-7; TRBD1 matches 12 bases. CDR1 SGHRS and CDR2 YFSETQ come from the germline V gene. The CDR3 totals 15 residues. V gave up 4 bases and J gave up 4 bases; unmatched junction bases: 6.

The chain employs TRBV27 and TRBJ2-7; D unclear. This CDR3 is 14 amino acids long. Germline V CDR1 and CDR2: MNHEY, SMNVEV (reference sequence). Trimming removed 4 bases from V and 0 bases from J, with 10 bases in between. Here the CDR3 reads CASSCSGVSYEQYF. CDR3 DNA: TGTGCCAGCAGTTGCTCTGGGGTCTCCTACGAGCAGTACTTC.

The gene calls are TRBV2 and TRBJ2-7; 11 bases fit TRBD2. The CDR3 runs 15 residues. CDR1 and CDR2 from the germline V gene are SNHLY and FYNNEI. V was pared by 6 bases and J by 3 bases, with 7 bases of the junction left unmatched. The CDR3: CASRARLAGRYEQYF. In nucleotides, the CDR3 is TGTGCCAGCAGAGCCAGACTAGCGGGACGCTACGAGCAGTACTTC.

CDR3 DNA sequence: TGCGCGGGACTGAAAAACAATGAGCAGTTCTTC. It codes for CAGLKNNEQFF. The chain joins TRBV20-1 to TRBJ2-1; D is possibly TRBD2 (6 bases). CDR1 and CDR2 from the germline V gene are DFQATT and SNEGSKA (reference sequence). The CDR3 is 11 amino acids.

The CDR3 nucleotides are TGTGCCAGCAGCGAGGGACTAGCTTTACTTGTTGATACGCAGTATTTT. This gives the protein CASSEGLALLVDTQYF. The genes are TRBV9 and TRBJ2-3, with 9 positions matching TRBD2. Trimming cost V 3 bases and J 6 bases; bases outside gene matches: 11. The CDR3 covers 16 residues. Germline values: CDR1 SGDLS, CDR2 YYNGEE.

The V gene is TRBV6-1, the J gene TRBJ2-7, with D possibly being TRBD1 (5 bases). The CDR3 extends over 13 amino acids. V was pared by 3 bases and J by 3 bases, with 9 bases between. CDR1 is MNHNS, CDR2 SASEGT, per germline. This CDR3 reads CASSETVNYEQYF. CDR3 coding DNA: TGTGCCAGCAGTGAGACAGTTAACTACGAGCAGTACTTC.

The chain couples TRBV10-2 to TRBJ1-6, with 7 bases aligning to TRBD1. The CDR3 totals 15 residues. The V and J ends lost 6 bases and 9 bases, in that order; junction bases with no gene match: 11. Germline V gene sequence: CDR1 WSHSY, CDR2 SAAADI. The CDR3: CASRPTGSVSSPLHF. CDR3 sequence (DNA): TGCGCCAGCAGGCCGACAGGGTCCGTCTCTTCACCCCTCCACTTT.

The chain recombines TRBV6-5 with TRBJ2-1, with 10 bases lining up with TRBD1. The CDR3 covers 15 residues. Germline-derived CDR1 and CDR2 are MNHEY and SVGAGI. After removal of 6 bases from V and 4 bases from J, the junction contained 6 bases not matched to a gene. CDR3: CASSLGTGEYNEQFF. CDR3 coding DNA: TGTGCCAGCAGCCTAGGGACAGGGGAGTACAATGAGCAGTTCTTC.

This sequence joins TRBV7-8 and TRBJ1-4; D ambiguous. Germline V CDR1 and CDR2: SGHVS, FQNEAQ. The CDR3 length is 14 residues. The ends were cut back, 5 bases at V and 2 bases at J, with 9 bases in the middle. CDR3 sequence reads: CASSNRPTNEKLFF. The CDR3 coding sequence is TGTGCCAGCAGCAACCGCCCCACTAATGAAAAACTGTTTTTT. The complete variable domain, with remaining parts taken from reference TRBV7-8 and TRBJ1-4, reads GAGVSQSPRYKVAKRGQDVALRCDPISGHVSLFWYQQALGQGPEFLTYFQNEAQLDKSGLPSDRFFAERPEGSVSTLKIQRTQQEDSAVYLCASSNRPTNEKLFFGSGTQLSVL.

V usage is TRBV7-2 and J usage is TRBJ1-5, with D tentatively TRBD1 (5 bases). V was clipped by 1 base and J by 2 bases, with 15 bases between them. Germline V CDR1 and CDR2: SGHTA, FQGNSA. The CDR3 has 17 residues. The CDR3 nucleotides are TGTGCCAGCAGCTTAGTGTTAATATGGGGGGGCAATCAGCCCCAGCATTTT. It is translated as CASSLVLIWGGNQPQHF.

This clonotype showed up just a few times. The chain has TRBV10-3 and TRBJ1-4; D may be TRBD1 (5 bases). The CDR3 loop spans 15 amino acids. The germline V gene encodes CDR1 ENHRY and CDR2 SYGVKD. Trimming cost V 2 bases and J 8 bases, with 15 bases left between them. The DNA of the CDR3 is TGTGCCATCAGTGAGCAGGGAAGGGGAGCCGAAAAACTGTTTTTT. It yields the protein CAISEQGRGAEKLFF.

This sequence joins TRBV10-3 and TRBJ1-1; the match to TRBD1 covers 10 bases. With V trimmed by 6 bases and J by 0 bases, 10 bases remained unmatched. This CDR3 spans 17 amino acids. Germline CDR1 and CDR2: ENHRY and SYGVKD. The CDR3 spells CAISGTGENRVNTEAFF. DNA for the CDR3: TGTGCCATCAGCGGGACAGGGGAAAATCGAGTGAACACTGAAGCTTTCTTT.

The rearrangement uses TRBV2 and TRBJ1-1; D call uncertain. V shed 1 base and J shed 8 bases, with 11 bases lying between them. Germline values: CDR1 SNHLY, CDR2 FYNNEI. This CDR3 spans 13 amino acids. CDR3 amino acids: CASSEDGVGEAFF. The DNA of the CDR3 is TGTGCCAGCAGTGAAGACGGGGTAGGAGAAGCTTTCTTT.

This clonotype has only a few counts. V and J are TRBV7-2 and TRBJ1-1; D unclear. Per germline, CDR1 SGHTA and CDR2 FQGNSA. This CDR3 spans 14 amino acids. Trimming took 5 bases from V and 6 from J, leaving 16 bases between them. CDR3 coding DNA: TGTGCCAGCAGCCCATTTGGTCAGGTTGCTGAAGCTTTCTTT. It is translated as CASSPFGQVAEAFF.